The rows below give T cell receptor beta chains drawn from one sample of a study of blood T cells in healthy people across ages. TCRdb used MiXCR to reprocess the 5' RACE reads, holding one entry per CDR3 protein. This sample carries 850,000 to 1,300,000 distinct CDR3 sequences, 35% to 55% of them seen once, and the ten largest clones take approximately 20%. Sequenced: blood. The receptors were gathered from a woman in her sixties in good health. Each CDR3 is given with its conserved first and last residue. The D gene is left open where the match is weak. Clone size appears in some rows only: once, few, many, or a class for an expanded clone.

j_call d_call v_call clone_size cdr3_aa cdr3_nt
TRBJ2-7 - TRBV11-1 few CASSLSDSKYEQYF TGTGCCAGCAGCTTATCGGACAGCAAATACGAGCAGTACTTC
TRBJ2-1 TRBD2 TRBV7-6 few CASSLSGTSGHNEQFF TGTGCCAGCAGCCTCTCCGGGACTAGCGGGCACAATGAGCAGTTCTTC
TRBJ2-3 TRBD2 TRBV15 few CATSELGGSIPDTQYF TGTGCCACCAGTGAGCTGGGCGGGAGCATCCCAGATACGCAGTATTTT
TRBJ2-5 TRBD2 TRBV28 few CASSSGGGQETQYF TGTGCCAGCAGTTCGGGCGGGGGGCAAGAGACCCAGTACTTC
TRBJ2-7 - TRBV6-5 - CASRGGHYEQYF TGTGCCAGCAGGGGAGGTCACTACGAGCAGTACTTC
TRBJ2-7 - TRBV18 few CASSPPSREIGEQYF TGTGCCAGCTCACCACCGTCGAGGGAAATAGGGGAGCAGTACTTC
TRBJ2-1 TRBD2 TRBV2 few CASSLTSGRVDEQFF TGTGCCAGCAGCTTAACTAGCGGGAGGGTCGATGAGCAGTTCTTC
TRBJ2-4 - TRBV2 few CASSEVFMRGNIQYF TGTGCCAGCAGTGAAGTTTTTATGCGTGGAAACATTCAGTACTTC
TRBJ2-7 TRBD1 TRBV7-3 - CASSSQGGGSEQYF TGTGCCAGCAGCTCACAGGGGGGAGGCTCCGAGCAGTACTTC
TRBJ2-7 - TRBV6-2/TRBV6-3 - CASTNRGSSDEQYF TGTGCCAGCACGAATCGGGGGAGTTCGGACGAGCAGTACTTC
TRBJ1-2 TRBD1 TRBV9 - CANQDREGVGYTF TGTGCCAACCAGGACAGGGAGGGGGTTGGCTACACCTTC
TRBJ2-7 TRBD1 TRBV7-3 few CASSLKLPTGYWSYEQYF TGTGCCAGCAGCTTAAAGCTACCGACAGGGTACTGGTCCTACGAGCAGTACTTC
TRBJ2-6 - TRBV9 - CASSVAGSGANALTF TGTGCCAGCAGCGTAGCAGGGTCTGGGGCCAACGCCCTGACTTTC
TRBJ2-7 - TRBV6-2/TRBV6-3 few CASSPLASANEQYF TGTGCCAGCAGTCCCCTCGCTAGCGCCAACGAGCAGTACTTC
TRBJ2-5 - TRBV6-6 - CASSRPGISYGQYF TGTGCCAGCAGTCGCCCAGGGATCTCCTACGGGCAGTACTTC
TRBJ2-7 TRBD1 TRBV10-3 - CAIGRTGTTYEQYF TGTGCCATCGGAAGGACAGGGACCACCTACGAGCAGTACTTC
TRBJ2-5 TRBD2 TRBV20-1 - CSARDLGLAIEQYF TGCAGTGCTAGAGATCTAGGACTAGCAATTGAGCAGTACTTC
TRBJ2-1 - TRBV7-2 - CASSLFVSIGGGAYNEQFF TGTGCCAGCAGCTTATTCGTCTCTATTGGCGGGGGCGCATACAATGAGCAGTTCTTC
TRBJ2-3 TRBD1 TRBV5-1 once CASSWAGTGGKDTQYF TGCGCCAGCAGCTGGGCGGGGACAGGGGGTAAAGATACGCAGTATTTT
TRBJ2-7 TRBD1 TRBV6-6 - CASSTPGQGREQYF TGTGCCAGCTCTACCCCGGGACAGGGTCGCGAGCAGTACTTC
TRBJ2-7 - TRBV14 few CASSRAGQANYEQYF TGTGCCAGCAGCCGGGCCGGGCAGGCAAATTACGAGCAGTACTTC
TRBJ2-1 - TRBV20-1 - CSARGVYNEQFF TGCAGTGCTAGGGGGGTTTACAATGAGCAGTTCTTC
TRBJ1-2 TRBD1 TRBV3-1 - CASSQGEGARGYTF TGTGCCAGCAGCCAGGGAGAGGGGGCTCGTGGCTACACCTTC
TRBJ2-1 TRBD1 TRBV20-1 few CSAKGQGAFSSQWQFF TGCAGTGCCAAGGGACAGGGGGCGTTCTCCTCCCAGTGGCAGTTCTTC
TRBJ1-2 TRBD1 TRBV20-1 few CSARTGIDYGYTF TGCAGTGCCCGGACAGGGATCGACTATGGCTACACCTTC
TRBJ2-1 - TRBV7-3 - CASSQVGLSYNEQFF TGTGCCAGCAGCCAAGTAGGGTTATCCTACAATGAGCAGTTCTTC
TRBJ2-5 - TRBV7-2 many CASSFRTGSQETQYF TGTGCCAGCAGCTTCCGGACGGGGTCACAAGAGACCCAGTACTTC
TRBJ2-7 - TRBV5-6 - CAGSCTGVDEQYF TGTGCCGGCAGCTGTACAGGTGTCGACGAGCAGTACTTC
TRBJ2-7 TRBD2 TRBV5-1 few CASRPTSGNSYEQYF TGCGCCAGCAGACCTACTAGCGGGAACTCCTACGAGCAGTACTTC
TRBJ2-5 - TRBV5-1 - CASSLGPLPAQETQYF TGTGCCAGCAGCTTGGGCCCCTTACCCGCGCAAGAGACCCAGTACTTC
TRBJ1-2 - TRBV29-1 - CSVDVGPGYTF TGCAGCGTTGATGTAGGCCCTGGCTACACCTTC
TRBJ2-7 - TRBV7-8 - CASSPIRGPYEQYF TGTGCCAGCAGCCCGATTCGGGGGCCCTACGAGCAGTACTTC
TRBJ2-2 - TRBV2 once CASSEGRQATGELFF TGTGCCAGCAGTGAAGGGCGACAAGCAACCGGGGAGCTGTTTTTT
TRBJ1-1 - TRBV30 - CAWSGRGANTEAFF TGTGCCTGGAGCGGTAGGGGGGCGAACACTGAAGCTTTCTTT
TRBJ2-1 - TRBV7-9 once CASSPGGGDNYNEQFF TGTGCCAGCAGCCCTGGCGGAGGGGACAATTACAATGAGCAGTTCTTC
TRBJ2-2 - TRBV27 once CASSLWGSANTGELFF TGTGCCAGCAGTTTATGGGGGTCCGCGAACACCGGGGAGCTGTTTTTT
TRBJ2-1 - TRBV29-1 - CSVGWVDEQFF TGCAGCGTTGGGTGGGTGGATGAGCAGTTCTTC
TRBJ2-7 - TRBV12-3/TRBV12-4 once CATATDSYEQYF TGTGCCACCGCGACAGACTCCTACGAGCAGTACTTC
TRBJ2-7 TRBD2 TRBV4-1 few CASSHLLAGLGYEQYF TGCGCCAGCAGCCACTTACTAGCGGGACTTGGGTACGAGCAGTACTTC
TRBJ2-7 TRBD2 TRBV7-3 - CASRREGVIHEQYF TGTGCCAGCAGACGGGAGGGGGTCATCCACGAGCAGTACTTC
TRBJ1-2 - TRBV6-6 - CASSYRQTINYGYTF TGTGCCAGCAGTTACCGGCAGACTATTAACTATGGCTACACCTTC
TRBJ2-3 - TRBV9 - CASSPNTSPGTDTQYF TGTGCCAGCAGCCCAAACACTAGTCCGGGGACAGATACGCAGTATTTT
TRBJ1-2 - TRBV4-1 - CASSRPGYGYTF TGCGCCAGCAGCCGACCCGGGTATGGCTACACCTTC
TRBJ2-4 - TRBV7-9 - CASSFSGIQYF TGTGCCAGCAGCTTCTCGGGCATTCAGTACTTC
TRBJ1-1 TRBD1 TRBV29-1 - CSVEDPRWTGVPTEAFF TGCAGCGTTGAAGATCCACGCTGGACAGGGGTGCCCACTGAAGCTTTCTTT
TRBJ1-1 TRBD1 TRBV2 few CASRRQGVNTEAFF TGTGCCAGCAGAAGACAGGGGGTGAACACTGAAGCTTTCTTT
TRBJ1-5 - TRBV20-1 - CSAAGDQPQHF TGCAGTGCAGCAGGGGATCAGCCCCAGCATTTT
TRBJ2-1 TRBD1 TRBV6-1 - CASRNGQALLYNEQFF TGTGCCAGCAGGAACGGACAGGCCCTCTTATACAATGAGCAGTTCTTC
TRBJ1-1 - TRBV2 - CASSEREGDTEAFF TGTGCCAGCAGTGAAAGGGAGGGGGACACTGAAGCTTTCTTT
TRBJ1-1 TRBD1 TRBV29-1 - CSVDRGRSTEAFF TGCAGCGTCGACAGGGGGAGGAGCACTGAAGCTTTCTTT
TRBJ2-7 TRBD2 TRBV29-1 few CSVGRGGPDEQYF TGCAGCGTTGGTCGGGGGGGTCCGGACGAGCAGTACTTC
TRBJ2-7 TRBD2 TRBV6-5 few CASKLAGGYYNEQYF TGTGCCAGCAAACTAGCGGGAGGTTACTACAATGAGCAGTACTTC
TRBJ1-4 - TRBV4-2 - CASNQEFWGASEKLFF TGTGCCAGCAACCAAGAATTTTGGGGGGCGAGTGAAAAACTGTTTTTT